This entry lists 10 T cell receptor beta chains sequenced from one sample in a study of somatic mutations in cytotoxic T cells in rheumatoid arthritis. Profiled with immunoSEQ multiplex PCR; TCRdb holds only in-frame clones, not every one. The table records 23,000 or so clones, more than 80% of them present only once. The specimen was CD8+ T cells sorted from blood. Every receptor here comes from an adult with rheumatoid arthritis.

The CDR3 DNA is TGCGCCAGCAGCTACGACAGCCGCTCTGGAAACACCATATATTTT. Protein sequence: CASSYDSRSGNTIYF. The V call is TRBV5-1, the J call TRBJ1-3, with a weak D call TRBD1 (5 bases). This CDR3 has 15 residues. CDR1 and CDR2 from the germline V gene are SGHRS and YFSETQ. V lost 3 bases and J lost 0, with 10 bases in between.

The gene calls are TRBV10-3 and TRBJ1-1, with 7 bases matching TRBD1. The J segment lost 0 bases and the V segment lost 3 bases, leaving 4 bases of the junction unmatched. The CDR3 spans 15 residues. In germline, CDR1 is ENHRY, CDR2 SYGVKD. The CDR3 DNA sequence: TGTGCCATCAGTGACCCGGGACAGATGAACACTGAAGCTTTCTTT. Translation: CAISDPGQMNTEAFF.

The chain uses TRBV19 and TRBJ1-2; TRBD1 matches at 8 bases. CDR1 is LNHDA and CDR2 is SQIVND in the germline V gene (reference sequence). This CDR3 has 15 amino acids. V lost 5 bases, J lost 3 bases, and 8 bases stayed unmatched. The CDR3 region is CASSVDRERHYGYTF. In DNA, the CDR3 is TGTGCCAGTAGTGTGGACAGGGAGAGACACTATGGCTACACCTTC. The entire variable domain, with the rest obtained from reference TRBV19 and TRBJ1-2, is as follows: DGGITQSPKYLFRKEGQNVTLSCEQNLNHDAMYWYRQDPGQGLRLIYYSQIVNDFQKGDIAEGYSVSREKKESFPLTVTSAQKNPTAFYLCASSVDRERHYGYTFGSGTRLTVV.

The CDR3 region is CASSMDSLNSGANVLTF. The CDR3 coding sequence is TGTGCCAGCAGCATGGACAGTTTAAACTCTGGGGCCAACGTCCTGACTTTC. The chain carries TRBV5-5 and TRBJ2-6, with a tentative D call TRBD1 (6 bases). Germline CDR1 SGHKS, CDR2 YYEKEE (reference sequence). The CDR3 spans 17 residues. The ends were cut back, 4 bases at V and 0 bases at J, with 14 bases in the middle.

This CDR3 reads CASSSPLDWGDTEAFF. The DNA of the CDR3 is TGTGCCAGCAGCTCTCCTCTAGATTGGGGTGACACTGAAGCTTTCTTT. The chain has TRBV11-2 and TRBJ1-1; D is unresolved. V was pared by 4 bases and J by 3 bases, with 18 bases between. There are 16 residues in the CDR3. The germline V gene encodes CDR1 SGHAT and CDR2 FQNNGV.

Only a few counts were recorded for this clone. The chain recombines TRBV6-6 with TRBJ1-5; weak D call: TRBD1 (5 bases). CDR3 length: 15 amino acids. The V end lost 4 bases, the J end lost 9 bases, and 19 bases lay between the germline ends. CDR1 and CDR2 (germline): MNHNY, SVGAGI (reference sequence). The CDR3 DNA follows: TGTGCCAGCAGTTCCCCGATCCGGGGGGATCTGCCCCAGCATTTT. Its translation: CASSSPIRGDLPQHF.

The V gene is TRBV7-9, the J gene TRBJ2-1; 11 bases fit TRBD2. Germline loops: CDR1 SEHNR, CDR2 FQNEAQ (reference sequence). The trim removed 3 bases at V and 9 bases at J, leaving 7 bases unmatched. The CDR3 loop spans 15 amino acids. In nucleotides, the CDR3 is TGTGCCAGCAGCTTGTCTAGCGGGGGGAGAAGTGAGCAGTTCTTC. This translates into CASSLSSGGRSEQFF.

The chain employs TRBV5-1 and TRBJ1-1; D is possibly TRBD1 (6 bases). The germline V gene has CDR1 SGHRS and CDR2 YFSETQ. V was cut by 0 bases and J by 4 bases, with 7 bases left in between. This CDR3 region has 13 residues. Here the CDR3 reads CASSLEGVTEAFF. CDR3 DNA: TGCGCCAGCAGCTTGGAGGGGGTCACTGAAGCTTTCTTT.

CDR3 region: CASSVDRGYEQYF. CDR3 nucleotide sequence: TGTGCCAGCAGCGTAGATCGGGGCTACGAGCAGTACTTC. The V call is TRBV9, the J call TRBJ2-7; possibly TRBD2 for D (5 bases). V was pared by 0 bases and J by 3 bases, with 7 bases between. The CDR3 is 13 residues long. The germline CDR1 and CDR2 sequences are SGDLS and YYNGEE.

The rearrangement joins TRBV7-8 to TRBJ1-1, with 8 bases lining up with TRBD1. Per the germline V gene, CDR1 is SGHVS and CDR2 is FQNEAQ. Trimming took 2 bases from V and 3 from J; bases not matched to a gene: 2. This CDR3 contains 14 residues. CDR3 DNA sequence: TGTGCCAGCAGCTTATACAGGGGGGACACTGAAGCTTTCTTT. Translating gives CASSLYRGDTEAFF. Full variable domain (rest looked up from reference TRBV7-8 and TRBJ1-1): GAGVSQSPRYKVAKRGQDVALRCDPISGHVSLFWYQQALGQGPEFLTYFQNEAQLDKSGLPSDRFFAERPEGSVSTLKIQRTQQEDSAVYLCASSLYRGDTEAFFGQGTRLTVV.